This T cell receptor beta chain was documented in a study of T-cell reconstitution after alpha-beta-depleted transplantation in children. Whole-study findings and limits: Surviving recipient T cells and intrathymic progenitors accounted for some patients' high TCRbeta diversity at day 60.

The CDR3 loop spans 13 amino acids. With 3 bases removed from V and 3 bases from J, the gap between germline ends came to 8 bases. Per the germline V gene, CDR1 is MGHDK and CDR2 is SYGVNS. As concerns this clonotype: Antigen specificity is unknown.

The authors prepared the TCRbeta library with unique molecular identifiers. TCRdb processed the PCR reads anew with MiXCR; each CDR3 protein has one entry. There are about 290,000 distinct CDR3 sequences in the sample; around 10% occur only once, and roughly 7.1% lies in the top ten. The TCR comes from a boy under two years old with acute myeloid leukemia, due to receive a stem cell transplant. Source: PBMCs, taken before TCRalphabeta/CD19-depleted stem cell transplant. This chain joins TRBV25-1 and TRBJ2-5; no clear D. The CDR3 DNA reads TGTGCCAGCAGTGAGACAAGCGAAGAGACCCAGTACTTC. Translating it yields CASSETSEETQYF.